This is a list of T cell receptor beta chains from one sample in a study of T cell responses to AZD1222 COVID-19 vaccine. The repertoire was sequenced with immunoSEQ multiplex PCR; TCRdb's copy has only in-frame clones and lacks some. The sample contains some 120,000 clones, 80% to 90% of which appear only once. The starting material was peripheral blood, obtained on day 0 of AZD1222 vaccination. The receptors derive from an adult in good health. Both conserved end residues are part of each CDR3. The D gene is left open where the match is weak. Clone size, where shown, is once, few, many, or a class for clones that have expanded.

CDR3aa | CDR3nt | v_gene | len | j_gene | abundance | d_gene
CASSYTDRGPGELFF | TGTGCCAGCAGTTACACCGACAGGGGTCCCGGGGAGCTGTTTTTT | TRBV6-5 | 15 | TRBJ2-2 | once | TRBD1
CASSSGGDEQFF | TGTGCCAGCAGCTCGGGAGGGGATGAGCAGTTCTTC | TRBV7-6 | 12 | TRBJ2-1 | NA | TRBD2
CASTIAGAHNEQFF | TGCGCCAGCACCATCGCGGGAGCCCACAATGAGCAGTTCTTC | TRBV5-1 | 14 | TRBJ2-1 | NA | TRBD2
CASSIRGSTDTQYF | TGTGCCAGCAGCATCAGGGGGTCCACAGATACGCAGTATTTT | TRBV5-5 | 14 | TRBJ2-3 | NA | TRBD1
CASRGYEKLFF | TGTGCCAGCAGAGGGTACGAAAAACTGTTTTTT | TRBV6-5 | 11 | TRBJ1-4 | few | NA
CASRAAPGGLNYGYTF | TGTGCCAGTAGAGCCGCACCCGGGGGGCTAAACTATGGCTACACCTTC | TRBV19 | 16 | TRBJ1-2 | once | NA
CALPPGSLNSPLHF | TGTGCCTTGCCCCCGGGATCCCTTAATTCACCCCTCCACTTT | TRBV30 | 14 | TRBJ1-6 | once | NA
CASSPGGVAEAFF | TGTGCCAGCAGCCCAGGGGGTGTCGCTGAAGCTTTCTTT | TRBV7-3 | 13 | TRBJ1-1 | NA | TRBD1
CATRPGHRAEQYF | TGTGCCACCCGACCGGGACACCGGGCCGAGCAGTACTTC | TRBV19 | 13 | TRBJ2-7 | NA | NA
CATTYRDRFKNIQYF | TGCGCCACCACTTACCGGGACAGGTTTAAAAACATTCAGTACTTC | TRBV23-1 | 15 | TRBJ2-4 | NA | TRBD1
CASSSGQGDWGYTF | TGTGCCAGCAGCTCTGGACAGGGTGATTGGGGCTACACCTTC | TRBV13 | 14 | TRBJ1-2 | few | TRBD1
CASSQEGRGEQFF | TGTGCCAGCAGCCAAGAGGGGCGGGGTGAGCAGTTCTTC | TRBV3-1/TRBV3-2 | 13 | TRBJ2-1 | NA | NA
CASSPLRGGSWRTDTQYF | TGTGCCAGCTCACCTCTCCGAGGCGGGAGCTGGCGCACAGATACGCAGTATTTT | TRBV18 | 18 | TRBJ2-3 | NA | TRBD2
CASSYSRPDPGELFF | TGTGCCAGCAGTTACTCCCGGCCAGATCCCGGGGAGCTGTTTTTT | TRBV6-2/TRBV6-3 | 15 | TRBJ2-2 | NA | NA
CAWSDRGSYTF | TGTGCCTGGAGCGACAGGGGTAGCTACACCTTC | TRBV30 | 11 | TRBJ1-2 | NA | TRBD1
CASSLQGLKNSPLHF | TGTGCCAGCAGCTTACAGGGGTTGAAGAATTCACCCCTCCACTTT | TRBV7-9 | 15 | TRBJ1-6 | NA | NA
CASSPRLAGGSSYEQYF | TGTGCCAGTAGTCCGAGACTAGCGGGGGGCAGCTCCTACGAGCAGTACTTC | TRBV19 | 17 | TRBJ2-7 | NA | TRBD2
CASSLERGWLETQYF | TGTGCCAGCAGCTTAGAAAGGGGCTGGTTAGAGACCCAGTACTTC | TRBV7-2 | 15 | TRBJ2-5 | NA | NA
CASSWQLAGVDTQYF | TGTGCCAGCAGTTGGCAACTAGCGGGGGTAGATACGCAGTATTTT | TRBV28 | 15 | TRBJ2-3 | NA | TRBD2
CASSLLGSSYEQYF | TGTGCCAGTAGCCTCCTTGGCAGCTCCTACGAGCAGTACTTC | TRBV19 | 14 | TRBJ2-7 | NA | NA
CASSGPGYEQYF | TGTGCCAGCAGCGGACCGGGGTACGAGCAGTACTTC | TRBV7-9 | 12 | TRBJ2-7 | NA | NA
CASSQDLGIPLAKNIQYF | TGTGCCAGCAGCCAAGATCTAGGCATTCCGCTAGCCAAAAACATTCAGTACTTC | TRBV4-2 | 18 | TRBJ2-4 | NA | NA
CASSGESGVRTDTQYF | TGTGCCAGCAGCGGGGAAAGCGGGGTCCGAACAGATACGCAGTATTTT | TRBV9 | 16 | TRBJ2-3 | NA | TRBD2
CASSQTGGDETQYF | TGTGCCAGCAGCCAGACAGGGGGCGACGAGACCCAGTACTTC | TRBV4-2 | 14 | TRBJ2-5 | once | TRBD1
CASSLIVGGAGTGAYEQYF | TGTGCCAGCAGCTTAATAGTCGGAGGCGCCGGGACAGGAGCCTACGAGCAGTACTTC | TRBV5-6 | 19 | TRBJ2-7 | NA | TRBD1
CASSVVRGMNTEAFF | TGTGCCAGCAGCGTAGTTAGAGGGATGAACACTGAAGCTTTCTTT | TRBV9 | 15 | TRBJ1-1 | NA | NA
CASSLVGSGETTQYF | TGTGCCAGCAGCTTAGTCGGGAGCGGGGAAACTACGCAGTATTTT | TRBV7-2 | 15 | TRBJ2-3 | NA | TRBD2
CSVEWPGANVLTF | TGCAGCGTTGAATGGCCCGGGGCCAACGTCCTGACTTTC | TRBV29-1 | 13 | TRBJ2-6 | NA | NA
CASSYSRTAYEQYF | TGTGCCAGCAGTTACTCGAGGACAGCCTACGAGCAGTACTTC | TRBV6-2/TRBV6-3 | 14 | TRBJ2-7 | NA | NA
CASSLVLPGQGRFLYEKLFF | TGTGCCAGCAGCTTGGTCCTTCCGGGACAGGGTCGTTTTCTTTATGAAAAACTGTTTTTT | TRBV5-5 | 20 | TRBJ1-4 | NA | TRBD1
CASSTRRGQRGDYGYTF | TGTGCCAGCAGCACGAGACGCGGACAGAGGGGCGACTATGGCTACACCTTC | TRBV21-1 | 17 | TRBJ1-2 | NA | NA
CASSQEPASRMNTEAFF | TGTGCCAGCAGCCAAGAACCAGCTTCGAGAATGAACACTGAAGCTTTCTTT | TRBV3-1/TRBV3-2 | 17 | TRBJ1-1 | few | NA
CASSTGQTVYEQYF | TGTGCCAGCAGCACTGGACAGACGGTATACGAGCAGTACTTC | TRBV7-8 | 14 | TRBJ2-7 | NA | NA
CASSFYQNTGELFF | TGTGCCAGCAGCTTTTATCAGAACACCGGGGAGCTGTTTTTT | TRBV7-3 | 14 | TRBJ2-2 | NA | NA
CASSLGQGNSPLHF | TGTGCCAGCAGCTTGGGGCAGGGGAATTCACCCCTCCACTTT | TRBV5-4 | 14 | TRBJ1-6 | NA | NA
CASKASINQPQHF | TGTGCCAGTAAGGCCAGCATCAATCAGCCCCAGCATTTT | TRBV19 | 13 | TRBJ1-5 | NA | NA
CASSPENSPLHF | TGTGCCAGCAGCCCAGAGAATTCACCCCTCCACTTT | TRBV7-9 | 12 | TRBJ1-6 | NA | NA
CASSLGNYGYTF | TGTGCCAGCAGTCTGGGTAACTATGGCTACACCTTC | TRBV12-3/TRBV12-4 | 12 | TRBJ1-2 | NA | NA
CASSPSGGADYGYTF | TGTGCCAGCAGCCCCTCGGGAGGGGCGGACTATGGCTACACCTTC | TRBV7-3 | 15 | TRBJ1-2 | NA | NA
CASSQEGQGLHQPQHF | TGTGCCAGCAGCCAAGAGGGACAGGGCCTTCATCAGCCCCAGCATTTT | TRBV3-1/TRBV3-2 | 16 | TRBJ1-5 | NA | TRBD1
CASSFGTGVSGANVLTF | TGTGCCAGCAGTTTCGGGACCGGAGTGTCTGGGGCCAACGTCCTGACTTTC | TRBV27 | 17 | TRBJ2-6 | NA | NA